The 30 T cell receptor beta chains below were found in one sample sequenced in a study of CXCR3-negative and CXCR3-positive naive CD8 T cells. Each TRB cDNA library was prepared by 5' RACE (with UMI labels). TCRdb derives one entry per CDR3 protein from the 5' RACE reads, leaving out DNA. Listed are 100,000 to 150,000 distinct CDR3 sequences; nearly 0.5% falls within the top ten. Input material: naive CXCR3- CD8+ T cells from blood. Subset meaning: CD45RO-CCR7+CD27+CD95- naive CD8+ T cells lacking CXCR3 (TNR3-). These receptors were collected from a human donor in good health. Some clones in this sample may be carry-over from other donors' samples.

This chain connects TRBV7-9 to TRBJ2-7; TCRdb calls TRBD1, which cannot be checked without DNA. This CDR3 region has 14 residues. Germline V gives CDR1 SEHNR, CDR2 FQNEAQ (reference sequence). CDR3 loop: CASEGLPGAYEQYF.

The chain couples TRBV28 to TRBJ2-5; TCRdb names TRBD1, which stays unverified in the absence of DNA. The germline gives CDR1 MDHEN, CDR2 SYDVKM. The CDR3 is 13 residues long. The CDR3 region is CASSLGTGAAQYF.

CDR3 protein: CSVIRPGSANTEAFF. V usage is TRBV29-1 and J usage is TRBJ1-1; TCRdb's D gene call, TRBD1, goes unchecked for lack of DNA. The CDR3 covers 15 residues. The germline gives CDR1 SQVTM, CDR2 ANQGSEA.

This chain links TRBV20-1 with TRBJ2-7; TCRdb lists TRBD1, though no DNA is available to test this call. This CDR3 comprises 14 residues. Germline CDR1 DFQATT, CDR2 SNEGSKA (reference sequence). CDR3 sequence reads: CSAREPGVWYEQYF.

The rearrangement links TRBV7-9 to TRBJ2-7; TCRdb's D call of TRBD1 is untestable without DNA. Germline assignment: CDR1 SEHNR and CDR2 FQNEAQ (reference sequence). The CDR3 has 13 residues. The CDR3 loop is CASSHATAYEQYF.

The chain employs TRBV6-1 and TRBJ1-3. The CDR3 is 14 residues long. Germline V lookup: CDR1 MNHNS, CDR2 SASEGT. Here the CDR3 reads CASSERGSGNTIYF.

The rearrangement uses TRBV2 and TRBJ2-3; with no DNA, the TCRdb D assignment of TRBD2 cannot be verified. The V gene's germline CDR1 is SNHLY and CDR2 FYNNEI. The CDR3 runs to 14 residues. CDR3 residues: CASRGTSPMGTQYF.

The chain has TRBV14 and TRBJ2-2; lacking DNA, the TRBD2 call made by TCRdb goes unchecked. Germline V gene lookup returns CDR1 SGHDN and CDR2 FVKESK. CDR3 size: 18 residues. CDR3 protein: CASSQDWAQPRVTGELFF. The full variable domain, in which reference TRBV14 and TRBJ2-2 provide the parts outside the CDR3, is EAGVTQFPSHSVIEKGQTVTLRCDPISGHDNLYWYRRVMGKEIKFLLHFVKESKQDESGMPNNRFLAERTGGTYSTLKVQPAELEDSGVYFCASSQDWAQPRVTGELFFGEGSRLTVL.

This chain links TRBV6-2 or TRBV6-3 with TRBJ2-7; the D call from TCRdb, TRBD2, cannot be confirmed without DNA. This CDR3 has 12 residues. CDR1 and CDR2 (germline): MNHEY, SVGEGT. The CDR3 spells CAGAGEADEQYF.

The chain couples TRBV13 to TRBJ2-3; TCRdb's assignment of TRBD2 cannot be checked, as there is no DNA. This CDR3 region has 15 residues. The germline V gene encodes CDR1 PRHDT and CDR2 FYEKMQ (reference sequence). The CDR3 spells CASSSRRPHTDTQYF.

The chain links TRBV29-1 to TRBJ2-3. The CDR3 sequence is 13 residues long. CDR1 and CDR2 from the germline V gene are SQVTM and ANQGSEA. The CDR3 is CSVAPGSTDTQYF.

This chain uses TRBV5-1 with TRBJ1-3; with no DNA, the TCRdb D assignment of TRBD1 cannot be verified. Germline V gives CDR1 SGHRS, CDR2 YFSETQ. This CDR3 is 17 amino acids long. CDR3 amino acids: CASSLDFGGAYGNTIYF. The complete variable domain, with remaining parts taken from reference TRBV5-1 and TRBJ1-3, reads KAGVTQTPRYLIKTRGQQVTLSCSPISGHRSVSWYQQTPGQGLQFLFEYFSETQRNKGNFPGRFSGRQFSNSRSEMNVSTLELGDSALYLCASSLDFGGAYGNTIYFGEGSWLTVV.

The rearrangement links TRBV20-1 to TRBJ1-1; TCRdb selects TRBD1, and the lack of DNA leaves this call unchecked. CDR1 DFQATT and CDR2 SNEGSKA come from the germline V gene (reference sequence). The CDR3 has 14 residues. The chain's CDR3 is CSATPGGAWTEAFF.

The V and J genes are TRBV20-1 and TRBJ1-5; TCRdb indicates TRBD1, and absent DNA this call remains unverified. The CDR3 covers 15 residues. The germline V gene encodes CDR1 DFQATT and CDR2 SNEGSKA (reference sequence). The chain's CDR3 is CSARATGGSNQPQHF.

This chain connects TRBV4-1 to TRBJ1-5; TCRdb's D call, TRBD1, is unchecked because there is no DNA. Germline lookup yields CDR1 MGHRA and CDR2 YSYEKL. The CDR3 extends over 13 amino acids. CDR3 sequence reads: CASSQERGQPQHF.

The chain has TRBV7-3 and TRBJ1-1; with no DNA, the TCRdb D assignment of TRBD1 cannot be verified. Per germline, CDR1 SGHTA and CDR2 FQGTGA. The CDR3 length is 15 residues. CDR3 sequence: CASSPENGGQTEAFF.

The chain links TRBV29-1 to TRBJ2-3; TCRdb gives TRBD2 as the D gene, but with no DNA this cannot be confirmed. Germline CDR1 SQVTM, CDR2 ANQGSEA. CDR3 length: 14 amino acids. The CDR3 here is CSAIGLAGTDTQYF.

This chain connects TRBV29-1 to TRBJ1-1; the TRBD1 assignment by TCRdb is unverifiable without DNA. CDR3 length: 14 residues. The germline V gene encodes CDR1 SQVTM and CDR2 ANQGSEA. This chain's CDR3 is CSVEDRTINTEAFF.

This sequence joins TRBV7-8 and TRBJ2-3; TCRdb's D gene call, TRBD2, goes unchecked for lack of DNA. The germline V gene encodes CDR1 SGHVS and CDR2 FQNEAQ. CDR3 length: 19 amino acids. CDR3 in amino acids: CASSLALYLAGGRGDTQYF. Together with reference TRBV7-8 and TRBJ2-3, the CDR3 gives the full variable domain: GAGVSQSPRYKVAKRGQDVALRCDPISGHVSLFWYQQALGQGPEFLTYFQNEAQLDKSGLPSDRFFAERPEGSVSTLKIQRTQQEDSAVYLCASSLALYLAGGRGDTQYFGPGTRLTVL.

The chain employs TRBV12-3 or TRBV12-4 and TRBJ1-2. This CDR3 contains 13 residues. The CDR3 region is CASSKTANYGYTF.

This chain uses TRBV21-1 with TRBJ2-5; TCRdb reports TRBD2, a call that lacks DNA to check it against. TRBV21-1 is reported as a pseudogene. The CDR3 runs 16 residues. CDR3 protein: CASSKPGLELKETQYF.

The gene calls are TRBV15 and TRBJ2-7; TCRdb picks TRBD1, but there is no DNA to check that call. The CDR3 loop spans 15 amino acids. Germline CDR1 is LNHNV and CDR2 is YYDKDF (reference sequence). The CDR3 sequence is CATSRAGQGSYEQYF.

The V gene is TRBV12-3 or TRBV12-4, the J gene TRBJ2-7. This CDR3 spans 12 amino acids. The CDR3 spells CASRWGSYEQYF.

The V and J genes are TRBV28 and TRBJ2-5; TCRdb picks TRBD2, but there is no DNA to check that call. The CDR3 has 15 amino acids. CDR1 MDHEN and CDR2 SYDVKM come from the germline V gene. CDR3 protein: CASSPTIALQETQYF.

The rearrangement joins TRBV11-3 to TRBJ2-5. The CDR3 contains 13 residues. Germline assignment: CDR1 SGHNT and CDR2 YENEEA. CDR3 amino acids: CASSLGVGETQYF.

The CDR3 loop reads CASGQALGNTIYF. This rearrangement joins TRBV12-3 or TRBV12-4 to TRBJ1-3. The CDR3 extends over 13 amino acids.

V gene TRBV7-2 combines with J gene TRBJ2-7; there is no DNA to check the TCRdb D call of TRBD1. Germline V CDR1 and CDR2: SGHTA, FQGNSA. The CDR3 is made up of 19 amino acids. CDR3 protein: CASSDGSIGTLARSYEQYF.

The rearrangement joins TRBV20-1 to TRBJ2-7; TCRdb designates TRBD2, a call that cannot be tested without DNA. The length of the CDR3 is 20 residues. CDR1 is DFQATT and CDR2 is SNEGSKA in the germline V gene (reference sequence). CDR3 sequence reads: CSAYGLNRDSKGEATYEQYF.

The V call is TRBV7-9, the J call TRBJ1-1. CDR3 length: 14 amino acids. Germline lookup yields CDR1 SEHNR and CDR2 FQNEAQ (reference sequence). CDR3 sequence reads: CASSLALGGAEAFF.

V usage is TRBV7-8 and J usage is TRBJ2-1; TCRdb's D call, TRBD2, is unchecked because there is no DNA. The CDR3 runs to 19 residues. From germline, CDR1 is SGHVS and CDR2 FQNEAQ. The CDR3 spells CASSPRDFTGTSGYNEQFF.